The T cell receptor beta chain under discussion was sequenced for a study of blood T cells in healthy people across ages. Notes on the study in general: A greater number of naive CD4+ cells and higher diversity distinguished long-lived donors from aged donors. The authors considered diversity estimates from one million T cells to be underestimates. Conclusively comparing naive with antigen-experienced cells was impossible with unsorted PBMCs.

CDR1 is SQVTM, CDR2 ANQGSEA, per germline. J gave up 7 bases and V 7 bases, and 10 bases lay outside the gene matches. This CDR3 is built from 13 residues. This clonotype was seen only a few times. Its antigen is unidentified. PCR was performed a second time for about 6 to 11 cycles using a sample-barcoded 5' primer and a J-beta primer mix. Each CDR3 protein is one row after TCRdb ran MiXCR on the 5' RACE reads. The table shows 750,000 to 950,000 distinct CDR3 sequences, with about 55% occurring only once. The clonotype was recovered from an elderly man in good health. Sequencing used blood. V is TRBV29-1 and J is TRBJ1-5; 7 bases are shared with TRBD1. DNA of the CDR3: TGCAGCGCCGCTGACAGGGAACGGCAGCCCCAGCATTTT. This encodes CSAADRERQPQHF.